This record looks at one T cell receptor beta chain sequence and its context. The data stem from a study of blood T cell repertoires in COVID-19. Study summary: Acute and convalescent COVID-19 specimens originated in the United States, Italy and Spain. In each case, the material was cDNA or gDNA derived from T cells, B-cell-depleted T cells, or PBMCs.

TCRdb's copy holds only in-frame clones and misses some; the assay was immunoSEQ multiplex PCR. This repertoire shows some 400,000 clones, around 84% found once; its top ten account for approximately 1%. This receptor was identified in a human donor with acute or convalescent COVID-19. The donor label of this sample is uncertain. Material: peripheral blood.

As DNA, the CDR3 is TGTGCCAGCAGCCTTACCCACGGGACAGGGGGTGAAAAACTGTTTTTT. It encodes CASSLTHGTGGEKLFF. This rearrangement joins TRBV3-1 (or the pseudogene TRBV3-2) to TRBJ1-4, with TRBD1 identical over 11 bases. V lost 4 bases to trimming and J lost 7 bases; unmatched junction nucleotides: 8. The CDR3 is 16 amino acids. Germline assignment: CDR1 LGHDT and CDR2 YNNKEL (reference sequence).